This T cell receptor beta chain was recovered during a study of blood T cell repertoires in COVID-19. About the study: Samples representing acute and convalescent COVID-19 were sourced from the United States, Italy and Spain. Sample material is recorded as cDNA or gDNA derived from T cells, B-cell-depleted T cells, or PBMCs.

Original processing notes: It was from reference gene primer amplification that nucleated cell counts were estimated. The data were produced by immunoSEQ multiplex PCR, yet TCRdb's version contains in-frame clones alone and is incomplete. V, J and clone size are those of that table, while D and trimming were read from the DNA. The table lists about 390,000 clones, 80% to 90% of them singletons. During active infection, Seattle patients enrolled and were then monitored through disease. The germline CDR1 and CDR2 sequences are SNHLY and FYNNEI. Trimming removed 6 bases at V and 7 bases at J, with 9 bases between. The CDR3 length is 12 residues.

Sequencing was performed on peripheral blood. The TCR comes from a woman aged 55-69 years with COVID-19, enrolled during active disease. The genes are TRBV2 and TRBJ2-2; D is uncertain. Here the CDR3 DNA reads TGTGCCAGCAGCGCTCGAGGCGGGGAGCTGTTTTTT. Protein: CASSARGGELFF.